The present TCR beta chain was sequenced within a study of cytomegalovirus exposure and HLA in healthy donors. Study findings and constraints: The study listed approximately 160 cytomegalovirus-associated TCR beta chains. Most CMV-associated TCR beta chains appeared HLA-restricted in a later analysis. Later on, an analysis tied 15,000 to 20,000 TCR beta sequences to HLA alleles at 0.05 false discovery rate.

PCR involved 60 Vbeta and 13 Jbeta primers. Using immunoSEQ multiplex PCR, the repertoire was profiled, and TCRdb retains in-frame clones only, with some absent. The sample carries some 150,000 clones, roughly 80% recorded once. About this clone: Its antigen is unidentified.

This CDR3 has 13 amino acids. Per germline, CDR1 SQVTM and CDR2 ANQGSEA. Losses at the gene ends were 3 bases for V and 2 bases for J; bases not matched to a gene: 1. What was sequenced was PBMCs. This TCR was sampled from a female donor in good health and CMV-seronegative. This sequence joins TRBV29-1 and TRBJ1-5; TRBD1 matches at 7 bases. The CDR3 DNA follows: TGCAGCGTTGAGCAGGGGGGCAATCAGCCCCAGCATTTT. Residues: CSVEQGGNQPQHF.